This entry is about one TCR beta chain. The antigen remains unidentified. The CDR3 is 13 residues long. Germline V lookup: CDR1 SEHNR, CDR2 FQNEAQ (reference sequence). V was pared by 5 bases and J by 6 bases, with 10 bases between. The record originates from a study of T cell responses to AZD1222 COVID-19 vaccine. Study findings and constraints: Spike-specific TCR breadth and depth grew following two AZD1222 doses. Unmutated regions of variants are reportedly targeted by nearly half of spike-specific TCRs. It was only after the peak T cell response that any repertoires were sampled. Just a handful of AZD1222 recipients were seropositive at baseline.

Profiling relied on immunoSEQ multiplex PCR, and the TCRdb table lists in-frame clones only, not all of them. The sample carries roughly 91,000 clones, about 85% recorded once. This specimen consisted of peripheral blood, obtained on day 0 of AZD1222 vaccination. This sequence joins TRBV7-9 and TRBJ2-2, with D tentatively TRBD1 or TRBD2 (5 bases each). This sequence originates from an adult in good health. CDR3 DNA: TGTGCCAGCAGCACCCGGGGCCCCGGGGAGCTGTTTTTT. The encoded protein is CASSTRGPGELFF.